The TCR beta chain under discussion was sequenced for a study of CD8+ T cells in alopecia areata. Treatment given: oral pan-JAK inhibitor, 5-10 mg twice daily. RNA, once extracted, was reverse transcribed into cDNA for use as the sequencing template. Sequencing was performed with immunoSEQ multiplex PCR; in TCRdb, only in-frame clones are kept and a portion is missing. The repertoire holds around 170,000 clones, with around 49% as singletons. The CDR3 is 15 amino acids. V was clipped by 3 bases and J by 0 bases, with 9 bases between them. Germline V gene data show CDR1 as SGHTA and CDR2 as FQGNSA. The receptor comes from a human donor with alopecia areata. The sequenced sample was CD8+ T cells sorted from blood, obtained at week 52, from a patient treated with tofacitinib. The chain recombines TRBV7-2 with TRBJ2-1; tentative D call: TRBD2 (6 bases). The CDR3, as DNA: TGTGCCAGCAGCTTCGGGGGAGGCTCCTACAATGAGCAGTTCTTC. This codes for CASSFGGGSYNEQFF.